The 26 T cell receptor beta chains presented below share a single source sample, sequenced in a study of early T cells in non-severe SARS-CoV-2 infection. TCRdb redid the calling of the 5' RACE reads with MiXCR, one entry per CDR3 protein. The table records approximately 120,000 distinct CDR3 sequences, 14% to 15% of them present only once. Material for sequencing was whole blood. The receptors shown here come from an adult who was a healthcare worker with PCR-confirmed SARS-CoV-2 infection or an uninfected control (not recorded which).

The gene calls are TRBV6-2 or TRBV6-3 and TRBJ2-1; D is uncertain. Germline-derived CDR1 and CDR2 are MNHEY and SVGEGT. V shed 2 bases and J shed 10 bases, with 6 bases lying between them. This CDR3 is built from 11 residues. Here the CDR3 DNA reads TGTGCCAGCAGTTACGCGCGGGAGCAGTTCTTC. It yields the protein CASSYAREQFF.

J is TRBJ1-1 and V is TRBV4-1; 9 nucleotides align to TRBD1. The V segment lost 2 bases and the J segment 6 bases; nucleotides outside the gene matches: 7. This CDR3 contains 15 residues. Per germline, CDR1 MGHRA and CDR2 YSYEKL. The CDR3 reads CASSQFTDRGPEAFF. The DNA of the CDR3 is TGCGCCAGCAGCCAATTTACGGACAGGGGCCCTGAAGCTTTCTTT.

This chain connects TRBV2 to TRBJ2-2; possibly TRBD1 for D (5 bases). The CDR3 loop spans 13 amino acids. Deletions cut 6 bases from V and 3 bases from J, with 8 bases between. Germline CDR1 is SNHLY and CDR2 is FYNNEI. The CDR3 nucleotides are TGTGCCAGCAGCGACAGTTACACCGGGGAGCTGTTTTTT. Its translation is CASSDSYTGELFF. The full variable domain, completed using reference TRBV2 and TRBJ2-2, is EPEVTQTPSHQVTQMGQEVILRCVPISNHLYFYWYRQILGQKVEFLVSFYNNEISEKSEIFDDQFSVERPDGSNFTLKIRSTKLEDSAMYFCASSDSYTGELFFGEGSRLTVL.

The chain is built from TRBV6-1 and TRBJ1-2; D is ambiguous. The CDR3 runs to 11 residues. V lost 0 bases, J lost 10 bases, and 6 bases lay in between. Germline-derived CDR1 and CDR2 are MNHNS and SASEGT. DNA of the CDR3: TGTGCCAGCAGTGAAGCGTTCCCCTACACCTTC. Protein sequence: CASSEAFPYTF.

The chain carries TRBV12-3 or TRBV12-4 and TRBJ1-2; D is possibly TRBD1 (6 bases). The V end lost 5 bases, the J end lost 5 bases, and 15 bases lay between the germline ends. There are 14 residues in the CDR3. The CDR3, as DNA: TGTGCCAGCAGTGGCAGCGGGGGGCCGTATGGCTACACCTTC. Translated, it gives CASSGSGGPYGYTF.

The chain uses TRBV12-3 or TRBV12-4 and TRBJ2-3; no definite D call. Trimming removed 8 bases at V and 0 bases at J, with 18 bases between. The CDR3 sequence is 16 residues long. The CDR3 protein is CASPKDFLSSTDTQYF. CDR3 nucleotide sequence: TGTGCCAGCCCGAAAGATTTCCTCTCTAGCACAGATACGCAGTATTTT.

This clonotype has only a few counts. This chain uses TRBV14 with TRBJ2-1, with a weak D call TRBD1 (5 bases). With 1 base removed from V and 10 bases from J, the gap between germline ends came to 11 bases. This CDR3 contains 13 residues. Germline V gene lookup returns CDR1 SGHDN and CDR2 FVKESK. CDR3 residues: CASSQVIRAEQFF. The CDR3 region has the DNA TGTGCCAGCAGCCAAGTGATCAGGGCCGAGCAGTTCTTC.

The rearrangement links TRBV25-1 to TRBJ2-4, with a tentative D call TRBD1 (5 bases). The CDR3 contains 13 residues. V shed 3 bases and J shed 5 bases, with 8 bases lying between them. Germline V gives CDR1 MGHDK, CDR2 SYGVNS. CDR3 sequence: CASSDGAENIQYF. CDR3 DNA: TGTGCCAGCAGTGATGGGGCGGAAAACATTCAGTACTTC. Filled out from reference TRBV25-1 and TRBJ2-4, the complete variable domain reads EADIYQTPRYLVIGTGKKITLECSQTMGHDKMYWYQQDPGMELHLIHYSYGVNSTEKGDLSSESTVSRIRTEHFPLTLESARPSHTSQYLCASSDGAENIQYFGAGTRLSVL.

V usage is TRBV5-4 and J usage is TRBJ2-1, with TRBD2 identical over 9 bases. Trimming at V came to 0 bases and at J to 1 base, leaving 2 bases not matched to a gene. CDR1 and CDR2 from the germline V gene are SGHNT and YYREEE (reference sequence). CDR3 length equals 16 residues. The DNA for the CDR3 is TGTGCCAGCAGCTTGGACCTAGCGGGATCCTACAATGAGCAGTTCTTC. It codes for CASSLDLAGSYNEQFF.

The genes are TRBV20-1 and TRBJ2-1; D perhaps matches TRBD1 (5 bases). V was trimmed by 3 bases and J by 1 base, leaving 13 bases between them. Germline CDR1 and CDR2: DFQATT and SNEGSKA (reference sequence). This CDR3 has 15 amino acids. Written as DNA, the CDR3 is TGCAGTGCTAGGGACACTAATGGTTCCTACAATGAGCAGTTCTTC. Translating gives CSARDTNGSYNEQFF.

This clonotype was seen a handful of times. The CDR3, as DNA: TGTGCCAGCAGCCCATACGCGAACACTGAAGCTTTCTTT. Translated, it gives CASSPYANTEAFF. The chain has TRBV6-5 and TRBJ1-1; D is uncertain. Germline CDR1 and CDR2: MNHEY and SVGAGI. V shed 6 bases and J shed 1 base, with 9 bases lying between them. This CDR3 is built from 13 residues.

J is TRBJ2-7 and V is TRBV12-3 or TRBV12-4, with D tentatively TRBD2 (5 bases). V lost 7 bases, J lost 3 bases, and 13 bases lay in between. This CDR3 is 13 amino acids long. The CDR3 region is CASTYSSGYEQYF. CDR3 DNA: TGTGCCAGCACTTACTCCAGCGGCTACGAGCAGTACTTC.

This clonotype was seen only a few times. This chain connects TRBV7-2 to TRBJ2-5, with D perhaps matching TRBD2 (6 bases). CDR1 is SGHTA and CDR2 is FQGNSA in the germline V gene. CDR3 length: 17 residues. The V end was cut by 6 bases, the J end by 1 base, with 21 bases between. The CDR3 region has the DNA TGTGCCAGCAGACTAGGGCTAATACGGGGACTCCAAGAGACCCAGTACTTC. This translates into CASRLGLIRGLQETQYF.

This clonotype was recorded a few times. The chain joins TRBV29-1 to TRBJ2-3; D is undetermined. The CDR3 is made up of 11 amino acids. The germline V gene encodes CDR1 SQVTM and CDR2 ANQGSEA. The V and J ends lost 6 bases and 4 bases respectively, with 8 bases between them. CDR3 DNA: TGCAGCGTCACCAGTCCAGATACGCAGTATTTT. Its translation is CSVTSPDTQYF.

In its sample, this clonotype was seen a few times. J is TRBJ2-3 and V is TRBV4-1, with no clear D. V lost 4 bases, J lost 6 bases, and 14 bases lay in between. The CDR3 has 14 amino acids. Germline-derived CDR1 and CDR2 are MGHRA and YSYEKL. In DNA form, the CDR3 reads TGCGCCAGCAGCCGAGGCGTCCTCCCGGATACGCAGTATTTT. It encodes CASSRGVLPDTQYF.

This clonotype was picked up many times. The V and J genes are TRBV29-1 and TRBJ2-5; D tentatively fits TRBD1 or TRBD2 (5 bases each). In germline, CDR1 is SQVTM, CDR2 ANQGSEA. V was cut by 8 bases and J by 1 base, with 11 bases left in between. CDR3 length: 12 amino acids. The CDR3 nucleotides are TGCAGCCTTAGGGACGGCCAAGAGACCCAGTACTTC. Its protein is CSLRDGQETQYF.

In this sample, this clonotype turned up a few times. V gene TRBV29-1 combines with J gene TRBJ2-7; 8 bases align to TRBD1. The CDR3 runs to 14 residues. CDR1 is SQVTM and CDR2 is ANQGSEA in the germline V gene. The V segment lost 3 bases and the J segment 0 bases; nucleotides outside the gene matches: 4. The CDR3 spells CSVDPTGDSYEQYF. The DNA of the CDR3 is TGCAGCGTTGACCCGACAGGGGACTCCTACGAGCAGTACTTC.

The sample holds a few counts of this clonotype. The J gene is TRBJ2-7, the V gene TRBV6-1, with D tentatively TRBD1 (5 bases). Germline V gene sequence: CDR1 MNHNS, CDR2 SASEGT. The CDR3 has 13 residues. Trimming removed 6 bases at V and 2 bases at J, with 11 bases between. The DNA of the CDR3 is TGTGCCAGCAGCGTGACAGTAACCTACGAGCAGTACTTC. Translation gives CASSVTVTYEQYF.

The chain links TRBV9 to TRBJ2-5; 9 positions match TRBD1. Germline CDR1 SGDLS, CDR2 YYNGEE. The CDR3 contains 14 residues. Losses at the gene ends were 0 bases for V and 7 bases for J; bases not matched to a gene: 4. In DNA, the CDR3 is TGTGCCAGCAGCGTAGCTGGGACAGGGACGACCCAGTACTTC. Translated: CASSVAGTGTTQYF.

This clonotype was detected only a few times. The V gene is TRBV6-6, the J gene TRBJ1-6; D gene ambiguous. V lost 5 bases and J 4 bases, leaving 12 bases between the germline ends. Germline-derived CDR1 and CDR2 are MNHNY and SVGAGI (reference sequence). The CDR3 length is 15 residues. CDR3 sequence reads: CASSAPQTYNSPLHF. CDR3 nucleotide sequence: TGTGCCAGCAGTGCTCCACAAACTTATAATTCACCCCTCCACTTT.

This clonotype was counted between two and nine times. The rearrangement uses TRBV10-3 and TRBJ1-4; the D gene is possibly TRBD1 (6 bases). The V end was cut by 6 bases, the J end by 7 bases, with 12 bases between. The CDR3 totals 13 residues. From germline, CDR1 is ENHRY and CDR2 SYGVKD. CDR3 sequence reads: CAIRGDTGEKLFF. DNA for the CDR3: TGTGCCATCAGGGGGGACACCGGTGAAAAACTGTTTTTT.

The chain uses TRBV20-1 and TRBJ1-1; the match to TRBD1 covers 11 bases. From germline, CDR1 is DFQATT and CDR2 SNEGSKA (reference sequence). Trimming took 3 bases from V and 4 from J; bases not matched to a gene: 4. The CDR3 is 14 amino acids. The CDR3 nucleotides are TGCAGTGCTAGGGCCGGGACAGGGGGCACTGAAGCTTTCTTT. It yields the protein CSARAGTGGTEAFF.

This clonotype was counted only a few times. This CDR3 is CASSRTANEKLFF. CDR3 sequence (DNA): TGTGCCAGCAGCAGGACAGCTAATGAAAAACTGTTTTTT. The J gene is TRBJ1-4, the V gene TRBV13, with a possible D match to TRBD1 (6 bases). CDR1 is PRHDT and CDR2 is FYEKMQ in the germline V gene (reference sequence). Trimming removed 5 bases at V and 3 bases at J, with 7 bases between. The CDR3 runs to 13 residues.

This clonotype was picked up a small number of times. This chain links TRBV4-1 with TRBJ2-1, with TRBD2 as a possible D gene (5 bases). This CDR3 contains 13 residues. In germline, CDR1 is MGHRA, CDR2 YSYEKL. V was shortened by 5 bases and J by 3 bases, with 8 bases between the two germline ends. The CDR3 DNA reads as TGCGCCAGCAGCTCCACTAGCTACAATGAGCAGTTCTTC. Its translation: CASSSTSYNEQFF.

This clonotype was seen ten or more times. This chain uses TRBV9 with TRBJ2-3, with a weak D call TRBD1 (6 bases). CDR1 SGDLS and CDR2 YYNGEE come from the germline V gene. Trimming removed 2 bases at V and 4 bases at J, with 11 bases between. The CDR3 has 14 residues. Here the CDR3 reads CASSVDRFSDTQYF. The CDR3 DNA reads TGTGCCAGCAGCGTGGACAGATTCTCAGATACGCAGTATTTT.

The V gene is TRBV27, the J gene TRBJ1-5; D is possibly TRBD1 (5 bases). With 4 bases removed from V and 9 bases from J, the gap between germline ends came to 22 bases. The CDR3 is 16 residues long. The germline V gene encodes CDR1 MNHEY and CDR2 SMNVEV (reference sequence). In DNA form, the CDR3 reads TGTGCCAGCAGTTCCCTGCCGGGACTAAAAGTTACGCCCCAGCATTTT. Translated: CASSSLPGLKVTPQHF.